This is a list of T cell receptor beta chains from one sample in a study of blood T cell repertoires in COVID-19. Sequencing was performed with immunoSEQ multiplex PCR; in TCRdb, only in-frame clones are kept and a portion is missing. The table includes 250,000 or so clones, roughly 90% detected once. Sequenced sample: peripheral blood. These receptors came from a woman aged 55-69 years with COVID-19, enrolled during active disease. The CDR3 runs from the conserved cysteine through the conserved F or W. The D gene is left open where the match is weak. Rows give clone size only sometimes, using once, few, many, or a class for an expanded clone.

J gene,D gene,V gene,clone size,CDR3 protein,CDR3 DNA
TRBJ1-5,TRBD1,TRBV7-9,.,CASRLRNEGARRKDQPQHF,TGTGCCAGCAGACTACGGAACGAGGGGGCACGCCGTAAAGATCAGCCCCAGCATTTT
TRBJ2-5,.,TRBV2,.,CASSHRSLQETQYF,TGTGCCAGCAGTCACAGGAGCCTCCAAGAGACCCAGTACTTC
TRBJ2-5,.,TRBV28,.,CASSSPSSGSYQETQYF,TGTGCCAGCAGTTCCCCTTCGAGCGGGTCGTACCAAGAGACCCAGTACTTC
TRBJ2-1,TRBD2,TRBV10-2,.,CASSEGLGAGRNNEQFF,TGCGCCAGCAGTGAGGGTTTAGGAGCGGGGAGAAACAATGAGCAGTTCTTC
TRBJ1-1,.,TRBV19,.,CASSTHLNTEAFF,TGTGCCAGTAGTACCCACCTAAACACTGAAGCTTTCTTT
TRBJ1-3,TRBD1,TRBV6-2/TRBV6-3,.,CASSEDRGFGNTIYF,TGTGCCAGCAGCGAGGACAGGGGATTTGGAAACACCATATATTTT
TRBJ1-5,TRBD1,TRBV30,.,CAWGTVSNQPQHF,TGTGCCTGGGGGACAGTTAGCAATCAGCCCCAGCATTTT
TRBJ1-1,.,TRBV18,.,CASSPVYRQLNTEAFF,TGTGCCAGCTCACCAGTCTATCGACAGCTGAACACTGAAGCTTTCTTT
TRBJ2-7,TRBD1,TRBV19,.,CASSQGGHYEQYF,TGTGCCAGTTCACAGGGGGGACACTACGAGCAGTACTTC
TRBJ1-3,.,TRBV18,.,CASSPSQRESGNTIYF,TGTGCCAGCTCACCATCCCAACGGGAGTCTGGAAACACCATATATTTT
TRBJ1-2,.,TRBV4-2,once,CASSRLQGELDYGYTF,TGTGCCAGCAGCCGATTACAGGGCGAGTTGGACTATGGCTACACCTTC
TRBJ2-7,.,TRBV6-5,.,CASSYSGGISYEQYF,TGTGCCAGCAGTTACTCGGGGGGAATCTCCTACGAGCAGTACTTC
TRBJ2-5,TRBD2,TRBV5-4,.,CASSLGLAGNQETQYF,TGTGCCAGCAGCCTGGGACTAGCGGGGAATCAAGAGACCCAGTACTTC
TRBJ1-5,.,TRBV6-2/TRBV6-3,.,CASSKTGMATYSNQPQHF,TGTGCCAGCAGCAAAACAGGGATGGCTACCTATAGCAATCAGCCCCAGCATTTT
TRBJ2-7,TRBD1,TRBV5-6,.,CASSPDRGGRYEQYF,TGTGCCAGCAGCCCGGACAGGGGGGGAAGGTACGAGCAGTACTTC
TRBJ1-2,.,TRBV21-1,.,CASSKSRPGSENYGYTF,TGTGCCAGCAGCAAATCCCGACCCGGGAGCGAGAACTATGGCTACACCTTC
TRBJ2-6,.,TRBV18,.,CASSPTGSGANVLTF,TGTGCCAGCTCACCAACGGGATCTGGGGCCAACGTCCTGACTTTC
TRBJ1-5,.,TRBV10-3,.,CAISEYISSDSGNQPQHF,TGTGCCATCAGTGAGTATATCTCATCGGATTCGGGAAATCAGCCCCAGCATTTT
TRBJ2-1,TRBD1,TRBV27,few,CASSRRTGGYNEQFF,TGTGCCAGCAGTCGACGGACAGGGGGCTACAATGAGCAGTTCTTC
TRBJ2-2,TRBD1,TRBV5-4,.,CASSLEDRGPGELFF,TGTGCCAGCAGCTTGGAGGACAGGGGCCCCGGGGAGCTGTTTTTT
TRBJ2-1,.,TRBV7-8,few,CASTAGLATNEQFF,TGTGCCAGCACTGCTGGACTCGCCACTAATGAGCAGTTCTTC